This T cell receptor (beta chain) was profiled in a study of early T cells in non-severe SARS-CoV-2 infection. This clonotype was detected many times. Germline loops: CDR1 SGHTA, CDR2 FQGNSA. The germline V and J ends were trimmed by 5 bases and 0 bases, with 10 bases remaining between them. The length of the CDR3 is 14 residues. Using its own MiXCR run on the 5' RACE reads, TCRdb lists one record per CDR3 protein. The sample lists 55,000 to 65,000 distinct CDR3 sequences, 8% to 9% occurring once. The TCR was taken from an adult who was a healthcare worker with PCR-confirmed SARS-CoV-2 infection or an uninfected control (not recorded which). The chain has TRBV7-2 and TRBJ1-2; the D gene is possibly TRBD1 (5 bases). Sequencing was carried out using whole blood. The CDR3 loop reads CASSGHLANYGYTF. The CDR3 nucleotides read TGTGCCAGCAGCGGACATTTAGCTAACTATGGCTACACCTTC.